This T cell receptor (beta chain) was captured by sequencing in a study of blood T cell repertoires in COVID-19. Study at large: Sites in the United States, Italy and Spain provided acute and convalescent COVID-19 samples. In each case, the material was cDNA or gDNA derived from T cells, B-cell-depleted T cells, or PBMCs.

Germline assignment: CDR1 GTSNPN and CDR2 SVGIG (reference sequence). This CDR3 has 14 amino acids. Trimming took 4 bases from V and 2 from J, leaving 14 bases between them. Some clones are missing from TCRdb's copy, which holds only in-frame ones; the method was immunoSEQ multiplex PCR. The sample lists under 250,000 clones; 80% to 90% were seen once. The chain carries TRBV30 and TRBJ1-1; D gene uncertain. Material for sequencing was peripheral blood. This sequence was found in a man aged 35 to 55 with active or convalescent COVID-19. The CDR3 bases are TGTGCCTGGAAGAGGAATCACTTCAACACTGAAGCTTTCTTT. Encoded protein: CAWKRNHFNTEAFF.